Listed here are 24 T cell receptor beta chains from one sample, sequenced in a study of identical twins. MiXCR was run by TCRdb on the 5' RACE reads, yielding one entry per CDR3 protein. The sample holds approximately 630,000 distinct CDR3 sequences, 7.1% seen once. In addition, the sample was reused for a study of yellow fever vaccine responses in identical twins.

Sequenced sample: PBMCs. These receptors were obtained from a woman aged 18-35 years in good health.

Many counts were recorded for this clonotype. The chain uses TRBV5-1 and TRBJ2-1, with 9 bases that match TRBD1. The germline gives CDR1 SGHRS, CDR2 YFSETQ. The CDR3 covers 16 residues. V gave up 4 bases and J gave up 2 bases; unmatched junction bases: 7. In nucleotides, the CDR3 is TGCGCCAGCAGCGGGGGACAGGGAGTCACCTACAATGAGCAGTTCTTC. This encodes CASSGGQGVTYNEQFF.

The rearrangement uses TRBV12-3 or TRBV12-4 and TRBJ2-7; TRBD1 is a possible D gene (5 bases). V lost 7 bases and J lost 4, with 17 bases in between. The CDR3 covers 14 residues. The CDR3 DNA follows: TGTGCCAGCACCCAAGGGGTGATGAGGTACGAGCAGTACTTC. Translation gives CASTQGVMRYEQYF.

In this sample, this clonotype turned up a few times. This chain links TRBV9 with TRBJ1-2, with D possibly matching TRBD1 (5 bases). The CDR3 contains 15 residues. Germline values: CDR1 SGDLS, CDR2 YYNGEE. The germline V and J ends were trimmed by 3 bases and 0 bases, with 12 bases remaining between them. The CDR3 sequence: CASSGGAGANYGYTF. The CDR3 nucleotides are TGTGCCAGCAGCGGCGGGGCAGGAGCTAACTATGGCTACACCTTC.

This clonotype was picked up many times. The V gene is TRBV5-1, the J gene TRBJ1-1, with D possibly being TRBD1 (6 bases). CDR1 is SGHRS and CDR2 is YFSETQ in the germline V gene. This CDR3 is 14 amino acids long. Trimming stripped 1 base from V and 3 bases from J, with 10 bases between. The CDR3 sequence: CASSLQGFDTEAFF. In nucleotides, the CDR3 is TGCGCCAGCAGCTTGCAGGGGTTCGACACTGAAGCTTTCTTT.

This clonotype was seen repeatedly, ten times or more. V usage is TRBV3-1 and J usage is TRBJ1-6; 7 bases are a match to TRBD1. The J segment lost 3 bases and the V segment lost 0 bases, leaving 5 bases of the junction unmatched. CDR3 size: 17 residues. Germline V gene lookup returns CDR1 LGHDT and CDR2 YNNKEL (reference sequence). The CDR3 DNA is TGTGCCAGCAGCCAAGATCTGCGACAGGGCTATAATTCACCCCTCCACTTT. This codes for CASSQDLRQGYNSPLHF.

CDR3 protein: CATSDWRGDEQFF. CDR3 DNA: TGTGCCACCAGTGATTGGAGAGGTGATGAGCAGTTCTTC. The chain recombines TRBV24-1 with TRBJ2-1; no clear D gene. Deletions cut 2 bases from V and 8 bases from J, with 9 bases between. The CDR3 is 13 residues long. The germline V gene has CDR1 KGHDR and CDR2 SFDVKD.

This clonotype has more than one count but fewer than ten. The rearrangement links TRBV5-5 to TRBJ2-3; D uncertain. Germline CDR1 is SGHKS and CDR2 is YYEKEE (reference sequence). The CDR3 covers 14 residues. Trimming shortened V by 5 bases and J by 0 bases, and 10 bases separated the two germline ends. DNA for the CDR3: TGTGCCAGCAGTTCCCCGGCGAGCACAGATACGCAGTATTTT. Its protein is CASSSPASTDTQYF.

This clonotype was found a few times. This chain joins TRBV7-9 and TRBJ1-3; the D is unclear. The germline V gene has CDR1 SEHNR and CDR2 FQNEAQ (reference sequence). Trimming took off 5 bases at V and 4 bases at J, with 15 bases between the two ends. This CDR3 has 15 residues. CDR3 region: CASSPDWERGNTIYF. Here the CDR3 DNA reads TGTGCCAGCAGCCCAGATTGGGAAAGGGGAAACACCATATATTTT.

This clonotype was detected only a few times. The chain is built from TRBV5-1 and TRBJ2-2; the match to TRBD2 covers 9 bases. Germline V lookup: CDR1 SGHRS, CDR2 YFSETQ. The J segment lost 6 bases and the V segment lost 4 bases, leaving 7 bases of the junction unmatched. The CDR3 is 15 amino acids. The CDR3 region is CASSGGGGAAGELFF. CDR3 coding DNA: TGCGCCAGCAGCGGCGGCGGGGGGGCCGCCGGGGAGCTGTTTTTT.

This clonotype was seen more than once but under ten times. The chain uses TRBV19 and TRBJ2-7; 10 bases are shared with TRBD2. This CDR3 region has 16 residues. J lost 4 bases, V lost 7 bases, and 13 bases had no gene match. CDR1 is LNHDA, CDR2 SQIVND, per germline (reference sequence). The CDR3 DNA is TGTGCCAGTAAGGAATCCGCTAGCGGGAGATTGTACGAGCAGTACTTC. Protein sequence: CASKESASGRLYEQYF.

V and J are TRBV12-3 or TRBV12-4 and TRBJ1-6; possibly TRBD1 for D (6 bases). V lost 5 bases, J lost 6 bases, and 17 bases lay in between. The CDR3 sequence is 16 residues long. The chain's CDR3 is CASSPLGGASNSPLHF. The CDR3 DNA follows: TGTGCCAGCAGTCCTCTGGGGGGGGCGTCTAATTCACCCCTCCACTTT.

The chain joins TRBV12-3 or TRBV12-4 to TRBJ1-4; D might be TRBD1 (5 bases). The CDR3 is 15 residues long. The V end was cut by 4 bases, the J end by 0 bases, with 9 bases between. CDR3 in DNA: TGTGCCAGCAGTTCCCGAGGGGCAACTAATGAAAAACTGTTTTTT. Residues: CASSSRGATNEKLFF.

This clonotype was seen at least ten times. The J gene is TRBJ2-3, the V gene TRBV5-1, with 9 positions matching TRBD2. V dropped 0 bases and J dropped 1; count of bases not matched to a gene: 6. The germline gives CDR1 SGHRS, CDR2 YFSETQ. CDR3 length: 17 amino acids. The CDR3 sequence: CASSLVGGGAGTDTQYF. The CDR3 coding sequence is TGCGCCAGCAGCTTGGTAGGCGGGGGGGCTGGCACAGATACGCAGTATTTT. Full variable domain (outside the CDR3, taken from reference TRBV5-1 and TRBJ2-3): KAGVTQTPRYLIKTRGQQVTLSCSPISGHRSVSWYQQTPGQGLQFLFEYFSETQRNKGNFPGRFSGRQFSNSRSEMNVSTLELGDSALYLCASSLVGGGAGTDTQYFGPGTRLTVL.

The chain links TRBV20-1 to TRBJ2-5; 7 nucleotides agree with TRBD2. CDR1 is DFQATT and CDR2 is SNEGSKA in the germline V gene (reference sequence). Germline trimming cut 1 base from V and 4 bases from J; bases unmatched to any gene: 9. The CDR3 is made up of 15 amino acids. The DNA for the CDR3 is TGCAGTGCTAGAGGGGGAACGGGAGGAGGAGAGACCCAGTACTTC. Protein: CSARGGTGGGETQYF.

The sample holds a few counts of this clonotype. V and J are TRBV6-1 and TRBJ2-7; 9 nucleotides match TRBD1. This CDR3 region has 14 residues. V dropped 6 bases and J dropped 4; count of bases not matched to a gene: 7. In germline, CDR1 is MNHNS, CDR2 SASEGT. The CDR3, as DNA: TGTGCCAGCAGAAAAGGACAGGGGTGGTACGAGCAGTACGTC. Its translation: CASRKGQGWYEQYV.

The chain uses TRBV20-1 and TRBJ1-2; D remains ambiguous. CDR3 length equals 12 residues. V was shortened by 6 bases and J by 7 bases, with 15 bases between the two germline ends. Germline CDR1 is DFQATT and CDR2 is SNEGSKA (reference sequence). The CDR3 loop is CSAIHGESGYTF. The CDR3 region has the DNA TGCAGTGCCATACACGGTGAAAGTGGCTACACCTTC.

This chain joins TRBV6-1 and TRBJ2-2; TRBD2 aligns across 8 bases. The V segment lost 4 bases and the J segment 6 bases; nucleotides outside the gene matches: 7. The CDR3 contains 15 residues. CDR1 is MNHNS and CDR2 is SASEGT in the germline V gene. The CDR3 reads CASSGQPAGAGELFF. CDR3 bases: TGTGCCAGCAGTGGGCAACCAGCGGGGGCCGGGGAGCTGTTTTTT.

This clonotype has a handful of counts. The chain has TRBV28 and TRBJ2-7; possibly TRBD1 for D (5 bases). Germline V gene data show CDR1 as MDHEN and CDR2 as SYDVKM. Trimming pared 5 bases from V and 3 bases from J, leaving 8 bases between. CDR3 length: 12 amino acids. CDR3 sequence: CASSGQVYEQYF. For the CDR3, the DNA is TGTGCCAGCAGTGGACAAGTCTACGAGCAGTACTTC.

This rearrangement joins TRBV12-3 or TRBV12-4 to TRBJ2-5; a possible D gene is TRBD2 (7 bases). This CDR3 contains 14 residues. The V end was cut by 7 bases, the J end by 5 bases, with 17 bases between. In DNA, the CDR3 is TGTGCCAGCAAATGGAGGGGGGGGGGCGAGACCCAGTACTTC. Encoded protein: CASKWRGGGETQYF.

The chain recombines TRBV18 with TRBJ2-7; 9 nucleotides align to TRBD1. The CDR3 consists of 16 residues. Per the germline V gene, CDR1 is KGHSH and CDR2 is LQKENI. The V gene end was trimmed by 4 bases and the J gene end by 1 base; junction bases not matched to a gene: 8. The CDR3 loop reads CASSHDRGKRSYEQYV. CDR3 coding DNA: TGTGCCAGCTCACATGACAGGGGGAAAAGGTCCTACGAGCAGTACGTC.

V gene TRBV24-1 combines with J gene TRBJ2-4, with TRBD2 as a possible D gene (6 bases). This CDR3 comprises 20 residues. Deletions cut 0 bases from V and 0 bases from J, with 20 bases between. Germline V lookup: CDR1 KGHDR, CDR2 SFDVKD. The CDR3 spells CATSDLPGRNRPLAKNIQYF. The DNA of the CDR3 is TGTGCCACCAGTGATTTGCCAGGGAGGAATAGACCTCTAGCCAAAAACATTCAGTACTTC.

The table lists this clonotype with many counts. The chain joins TRBV6-1 to TRBJ2-5, with TRBD1 as a possible D gene (7 bases). Per germline, CDR1 MNHNS and CDR2 SASEGT. The CDR3 length is 14 residues. V was shortened by 6 bases and J by 2 bases, with 13 bases between the two germline ends. The CDR3 region is CASSPGDRQETQYF. CDR3 coding DNA: TGTGCCAGCAGCCCGGGGGACAGACAAGAGACCCAGTACTTC.

This clonotype has a count of ten or more. The chain has TRBV7-9 and TRBJ2-1; possible D gene TRBD2, 5 bases. The CDR3 consists of 12 residues. V was cut by 4 bases and J by 9 bases, with 10 bases left in between. Germline-derived CDR1 and CDR2 are SEHNR and FQNEAQ (reference sequence). The CDR3: CASSYKAGEQFF. The CDR3 bases are TGTGCCAGCAGCTACAAGGCGGGTGAGCAGTTCTTC. Using reference TRBV7-9 and TRBJ2-1 for the parts outside the CDR3, the full variable domain is DTGVSQNPRHKITKRGQNVTFRCDPISEHNRLYWYRQTLGQGPEFLTYFQNEAQLEKSRLLSDRFSAERPKGSFSTLEIQRTEQGDSAMYLCASSYKAGEQFFGPGTRLTVL.

This clonotype has only a few counts. The chain joins TRBV6-5 to TRBJ1-1; D ambiguous. Trimming stripped 0 bases from V and 5 bases from J, with 7 bases between. The CDR3 spans 13 residues. CDR1 and CDR2 from the germline V gene are MNHEY and SVGAGI. Here the CDR3 reads CASSYSGFTEAFF. As DNA, the CDR3 is TGTGCCAGCAGTTACTCGGGGTTTACTGAAGCTTTCTTT.